These 18 T cell receptor beta chains came from one sample sequenced in a study of T cells in Graves' hyperthyroidism and ophthalmopathy. Amplified TCR beta CDR3 regions came from RNA transcripts. Initially, a first-round RT-PCR of the TCR CDR3 employed the HTBI primer set. Each CDR3 protein gets one entry after TCRdb re-called the multiplex PCR reads with MiXCR. The sample has some 460,000 distinct CDR3 sequences; 15% to 17% are singletons. The sequenced sample consisted of blood. These receptors all stem from a woman younger than 35 with Graves' hyperthyroidism.

The V call is TRBV18, the J call TRBJ1-3; TRBD1 matches 7 bases. With 8 bases clipped from V and 0 bases from J, the junction kept 7 bases outside the gene matches. Germline V gives CDR1 KGHSH, CDR2 LQKENI. The CDR3 covers 15 residues. The CDR3 DNA reads TGTGCCAGCACCCATGGACAGGTCTCTGGAAACACCATATATTTT. It codes for CASTHGQVSGNTIYF.

This clonotype appeared a few times. V gene TRBV20-1 combines with J gene TRBJ2-3; D is unclear. Trimming cost V 5 bases and J 7 bases, with 10 bases left between them. Germline lookup yields CDR1 DFQATT and CDR2 SNEGSKA (reference sequence). CDR3 length: 11 residues. This CDR3 reads CSARYPNTQYF. The CDR3 DNA is TGCAGTGCTCGCTATCCAAATACGCAGTATTTT.

The CDR3 bases are TGTGCCAGCAGCCAAGACTCGGTGGGTCGGTTCTTC. Residues: CASSQDSVGRFF. V is TRBV3-1 and J is TRBJ2-1; no clear D gene. Germline V gives CDR1 LGHDT, CDR2 YNNKEL (reference sequence). V lost 0 bases and J lost 15, with 12 bases in between. This CDR3 has 12 amino acids.

A few counts support this clonotype. This rearrangement joins TRBV5-1 to TRBJ1-1; no reliable D call. Germline-derived CDR1 and CDR2 are SGHRS and YFSETQ. The germline V and J ends were trimmed by 4 bases and 10 bases, with 17 bases remaining between them. The CDR3 runs to 13 residues. In DNA, the CDR3 is TGCGCCAGCAGCGCAAGAGAGGGCCCAGCAGCTTTCTTT. As protein: CASSAREGPAAFF.

This clonotype was seen at least ten times. The rearrangement uses TRBV20-1 and TRBJ2-7, with a weak D call TRBD1 (6 bases). CDR1 and CDR2 from the germline V gene are DFQATT and SNEGSKA (reference sequence). The CDR3 consists of 13 residues. The V end lost 6 bases, the J end lost 2 bases, and 14 bases lay between the germline ends. CDR3 coding DNA: TGCAGTGCCGCCTGGGGGCCCACCTACGAGCAGTACTTC. This sequence encodes CSAAWGPTYEQYF.

This clonotype was observed a few times. J is TRBJ2-2 and V is TRBV7-2, with 7 bases that match TRBD1. Looked up from germline, CDR1 is SGHTA and CDR2 is FQGNSA. The V gene end was trimmed by 4 bases and the J gene end by 3 bases; junction bases not matched to a gene: 14. The CDR3 totals 18 residues. The CDR3 is CASSSSLDRRVYTGELFF. The CDR3 DNA is TGTGCCAGCAGCTCTAGCCTGGACAGGAGAGTTTACACCGGGGAGCTGTTTTTT.

This clonotype was found many times. This CDR3 reads CASSQGGGSTYEQYF. The CDR3 DNA sequence: TGTGCCAGCAGCCAAGGTGGCGGGAGCACCTACGAGCAGTACTTC. The chain has TRBV4-2 and TRBJ2-7, with 7 positions matching TRBD2. The CDR3 contains 15 residues. Trimming took 1 base from V and 2 from J; bases not matched to a gene: 5. Germline loops: CDR1 LGHNA, CDR2 YNFKEQ.

In its sample, this clonotype was seen many times. This chain connects TRBV12-3 or TRBV12-4 to TRBJ2-7, with D hard to call. This CDR3 spans 11 amino acids. The V end lost 5 bases, the J end lost 4 bases, and 6 bases lay between the germline ends. CDR3 loop: CASSNGYEQYF. The CDR3 DNA sequence: TGTGCCAGCAGTAACGGGTACGAGCAGTACTTC.

The V gene is TRBV6-5, the J gene TRBJ2-3; D not resolved. V was trimmed by 0 bases and J by 2 bases, leaving 6 bases between them. Germline CDR1 reads MNHEY; CDR2 reads SVGAGI. The CDR3 consists of 14 residues. The CDR3 region is CASSYSTTTDTQYF. CDR3 DNA sequence: TGTGCCAGCAGTTACTCGACGACCACAGATACGCAGTATTTT.

This clonotype was seen at least ten times. V usage is TRBV2 and J usage is TRBJ2-7, with 7 bases aligning to TRBD1. With V trimmed by 6 bases and J by 7 bases, 21 bases remained unmatched. Looked up from germline, CDR1 is SNHLY and CDR2 is FYNNEI. There are 17 residues in the CDR3. CDR3 sequence (DNA): TGTGCCAGCAGAACAGGGGTGGGCGGCCCATCTCGGGTTGAGCAGTACTTC. This translates into CASRTGVGGPSRVEQYF. Combining the CDR3 with reference TRBV2 and TRBJ2-7 gives the whole variable domain EPEVTQTPSHQVTQMGQEVILRCVPISNHLYFYWYRQILGQKVEFLVSFYNNEISEKSEIFDDQFSVERPDGSNFTLKIRSTKLEDSAMYFCASRTGVGGPSRVEQYFGPGTRLTVT.

The V gene is TRBV10-3, the J gene TRBJ1-2; D is ambiguous. V was shortened by 0 bases and J by 8 bases, with 10 bases between the two germline ends. Germline V gene sequence: CDR1 ENHRY, CDR2 SYGVKD. This CDR3 has 13 residues. The CDR3 nucleotides are TGTGCCATCAGTGAGTCGTCCACCTTAGGCTACACCTTC. Its translation: CAISESSTLGYTF.

The sample holds many counts of this clonotype. This rearrangement joins TRBV6-5 to TRBJ1-2, with D possibly matching TRBD1 (6 bases). Trimming took 4 bases from V and 2 from J, leaving 14 bases between them. The CDR3 consists of 15 residues. Germline lookup yields CDR1 MNHEY and CDR2 SVGAGI. The CDR3 region has the DNA TGTGCCAGCAGTTGGGAGGGGGGCCAAAACTATGGCTACACCTTC. Amino acid sequence: CASSWEGGQNYGYTF.

V usage is TRBV5-1 and J usage is TRBJ2-3; D unresolved. The CDR3 extends over 11 amino acids. V was cut by 2 bases and J by 14 bases, with 12 bases left in between. Per germline, CDR1 SGHRS and CDR2 YFSETQ. CDR3 nucleotides: TGCGCCAGCAGCTTCCAGCGCCTGCGGTATTTT. Protein sequence: CASSFQRLRYF.

The chain joins TRBV6-5 to TRBJ2-1; D ambiguous. CDR3 length: 12 residues. Germline V lookup: CDR1 MNHEY, CDR2 SVGAGI. V was clipped by 4 bases and J by 4 bases, with 5 bases between them. This CDR3 is CASSFFYNEQFF. The CDR3 nucleotides read TGTGCCAGCAGTTTTTTTTACAATGAGCAGTTCTTC.

This clonotype turned up a few times. The chain joins TRBV4-1 to TRBJ2-1; 7 bases map to TRBD2. V lost 9 bases to trimming and J lost 2 bases; unmatched junction nucleotides: 4. CDR1 and CDR2 from the germline V gene are MGHRA and YSYEKL. This CDR3 comprises 13 residues. The CDR3 reads CASSAGPYNEQFF. The CDR3 DNA follows: TGCGCCAGTTCAGCGGGACCCTACAATGAGCAGTTCTTC.

In its sample, this clonotype was seen many times. The chain has TRBV11-2 and TRBJ2-5; the match to TRBD2 covers 10 bases. Germline values: CDR1 SGHAT, CDR2 FQNNGV. V was pared by 6 bases and J by 3 bases, with 4 bases of the junction left unmatched. The CDR3 runs to 14 residues. CDR3 sequence reads: CASRATSGEETQYF. The CDR3 region has the DNA TGTGCCAGCAGGGCAACTAGCGGGGAAGAGACCCAGTACTTC.

There are many counts of this clonotype. The chain is built from TRBV11-2 and TRBJ2-7; D is unresolved. Trimming took off 4 bases at V and 2 bases at J, with 18 bases between the two ends. Germline V gives CDR1 SGHAT, CDR2 FQNNGV. The CDR3 is 16 amino acids. This CDR3 reads CASSSTFGASTYEQYF. CDR3 coding DNA: TGTGCCAGCAGCTCGACCTTTGGAGCGTCGACCTACGAGCAGTACTTC.

Remarks on this clonotype: Its ends do not fully match the called genes, so a read error is possible. V gene TRBV7-9 combines with J gene TRBJ2-5; D is ambiguous. This CDR3 comprises 13 residues. Per germline, CDR1 SEHNR and CDR2 FQNEAQ (reference sequence). The CDR3 coding sequence is TGTGCCAGCAGCTTAGGGGGTCGCGGCAGCGTAGACTTC. Its protein product is CASSLGGRGSVDF. Looking up the rest from reference TRBV7-9 and TRBJ2-5 gives the full variable domain: DTGVSQNPRHKITKRGQNVTFRCDPISEHNRLYWYRQTLGQGPEFLTYFQNEAQLEKSRLLSDRFSAERPKGSFSTLEIQRTEQGDSAMYLCASSLGGRGSVDFGPGTRLLVL.